Below, 18 T cell receptor beta chains from the same sample are listed, as sequenced in a study of shared clonotypes between healthy human individuals. This table comes from immunoSEQ multiplex PCR, and its TCRdb copy is limited to in-frame clones, with some not included. The repertoire holds about 560,000 clones, around 78% seen once, with 12% in the top ten. Sample: PBMCs. The receptors shown here come from a middle-aged woman in good health. Some clones in this sample may be carry-over from other donors' samples.

This rearrangement joins TRBV6-6 to TRBJ2-7; the D is unclear. V lost 1 base and J lost 3, with 7 bases in between. CDR3 length: 13 residues. The germline V gene has CDR1 MNHNY and CDR2 SVGAGI (reference sequence). The CDR3 sequence: CASSYFPDYEQYF. CDR3 bases: TGTGCCAGCAGTTACTTTCCGGACTACGAGCAGTACTTC.

This chain uses TRBV11-3 with TRBJ2-1; 8 positions agree with TRBD2. V trimming: 4 bases; J trimming: 7 bases; junction bases outside the gene matches: 6. Germline CDR1 and CDR2: SGHNT and YENEEA. The length of the CDR3 is 14 residues. In DNA form, the CDR3 reads TGTGCCAGCAGCTCCGGCGGGAGGCGGAATGAGCAGTTCTTC. Its translation: CASSSGGRRNEQFF.

The V call is TRBV15, the J call TRBJ1-4, with TRBD1 matching over 7 bases. Germline V lookup: CDR1 LNHNV, CDR2 YYDKDF (reference sequence). V dropped 1 base and J dropped 8; count of bases not matched to a gene: 10. This CDR3 contains 16 residues. This chain's CDR3 is CATSRGSTGPAEKLFF. Here the CDR3 DNA reads TGTGCCACCAGCAGAGGGTCGACAGGGCCGGCCGAAAAACTGTTTTTT.

This CDR3 reads CASSKGQANTGELFF. The CDR3 DNA reads TGTGCCAGCAGTAAAGGACAGGCGAACACCGGGGAGCTGTTTTTT. This chain uses TRBV11-3 with TRBJ2-2; 7 bases are shared with TRBD1. Losses at the gene ends were 6 bases for V and 0 bases for J; bases not matched to a gene: 4. The CDR3 consists of 15 residues. CDR1 and CDR2 from the germline V gene are SGHNT and YENEEA.

The V and J genes are TRBV11-3 and TRBJ2-2; 7 nucleotides agree with TRBD2. Germline lookup yields CDR1 SGHNT and CDR2 YENEEA. There are 14 residues in the CDR3. The V and J ends lost 4 bases and 3 bases, in that order; junction bases with no gene match: 2. The CDR3 reads CASSSSGYTGELFF. In DNA form, the CDR3 reads TGTGCCAGCAGCTCTAGCGGCTACACCGGGGAGCTGTTTTTT.

The chain combines TRBV7-3 with TRBJ2-2; D remains ambiguous. The CDR3 has 15 amino acids. CDR1 is SGHTA, CDR2 FQGTGA, per germline. V was trimmed by 0 bases and J by 0 bases, leaving 5 bases between them. The CDR3 reads CASSLTSANTGELFF. CDR3 in DNA: TGTGCCAGCAGCTTAACGTCGGCGAACACCGGGGAGCTGTTTTTT.

This clone was seen once. The gene calls are TRBV2 and TRBJ2-4; 9 bases agree with TRBD1. The CDR3 is made up of 15 amino acids. CDR1 is SNHLY and CDR2 is FYNNEI in the germline V gene. J lost 6 bases, V lost 5 bases, and 8 bases had no gene match. CDR3 bases: TGTGCCAGCAGTACAACGACAGGGGGAGTAAACATTCAGTACTTC. Translation: CASSTTTGGVNIQYF. Full variable domain (outside the CDR3, taken from reference TRBV2 and TRBJ2-4): EPEVTQTPSHQVTQMGQEVILRCVPISNHLYFYWYRQILGQKVEFLVSFYNNEISEKSEIFDDQFSVERPDGSNFTLKIRSTKLEDSAMYFCASSTTTGGVNIQYFGAGTRLSVL.

Comment on this clone: A much bigger clone sits one base away, suggesting this may be a read error. This sample includes further DNA sequences coding for the same CDR3. The DNA for the CDR3 is TGTGCCAGCAGCTTGTCCCGGGACATTGAACCCCAGCATTTT. This codes for CASSLSRDIEPQHF. The V and J genes are TRBV7-2 and TRBJ1-5; the D gene is possibly TRBD1 (6 bases). The CDR3 is made up of 14 amino acids. Germline V gene sequence: CDR1 SGHTA, CDR2 FQGNSA. With 3 bases removed from V and 10 bases from J, the gap between germline ends came to 16 bases. The complete variable domain, with remaining parts taken from reference TRBV7-2 and TRBJ1-5, reads GAGVSQSPSNKVTEKGKDVELRCDPISGHTALYWYRQSLGQGLEFLIYFQGNSAPDKSGLPSDRFSAERTGGSVSTLTIQRTQQEDSAVYLCASSLSRDIEPQHFGDGTRLSIL.

This clone was detected a few times. The rearrangement joins TRBV5-1 to TRBJ1-6; 7 nucleotides line up with TRBD1. Trimming cost V 4 bases and J 7 bases; bases outside gene matches: 11. CDR3 length: 16 residues. Germline V gene lookup returns CDR1 SGHRS and CDR2 YFSETQ. The CDR3 protein is CASSISGTEVNSPLHF. For the CDR3, the DNA is TGCGCCAGCAGCATTTCCGGGACAGAGGTAAATTCACCCCTCCACTTT. Based on the CDR3 plus reference TRBV5-1 and TRBJ1-6, the full variable domain is KAGVTQTPRYLIKTRGQQVTLSCSPISGHRSVSWYQQTPGQGLQFLFEYFSETQRNKGNFPGRFSGRQFSNSRSEMNVSTLELGDSALYLCASSISGTEVNSPLHFGNGTRLTVT.

The chain couples TRBV5-6 to TRBJ2-6; no firm D call. Trimming took off 0 bases at V and 0 bases at J, with 10 bases between the two ends. In germline, CDR1 is SGHDT, CDR2 YYEEEE. The CDR3 loop spans 17 amino acids. The CDR3 bases are TGTGCCAGCAGCTTGGGCCCCTCTGCCTCTGGGGCCAACGTCCTGACTTTC. Encoded protein: CASSLGPSASGANVLTF.

This clone was found a few times. This chain links TRBV7-9 with TRBJ1-1; no clear D. This CDR3 region has 11 residues. Germline lookup yields CDR1 SEHNR and CDR2 FQNEAQ (reference sequence). The V gene lost 3 bases and the J gene lost 4 bases, with 3 bases spanning the gap. The CDR3 reads CASSFVTEAFF. As DNA, the CDR3 is TGTGCCAGCAGCTTCGTCACTGAAGCTTTCTTT.

The chain recombines TRBV6-6 with TRBJ2-5; maybe TRBD1 (7 bases). The end of the DNA aligns better with TRBJ2-7, so the J call may be wrong. From germline, CDR1 is MNHNY and CDR2 SVGAGI (reference sequence). This CDR3 is built from 14 residues. CDR3 residues: CASSYPGQGGEQYF. In DNA, the CDR3 is TGTGCCAGCAGTTACCCAGGGCAGGGGGGCGAGCAGTACTTC.

The V gene is TRBV4-3, the J gene TRBJ1-3; no definite D call. CDR1 is LGHNA, CDR2 YSLEER, per germline. Trimming shortened V by 5 bases and J by 2 bases, and 7 bases separated the two germline ends. This CDR3 comprises 13 residues. The chain's CDR3 is CASSKTAGNTIYF. The CDR3 region has the DNA TGCGCCAGCAGCAAAACAGCTGGAAACACCATATATTTT.

V usage is TRBV9 and J usage is TRBJ2-2; 7 bases line up with TRBD2. Trimming removed 0 bases from V and 8 bases from J; junction bases left unmatched: 10. The V gene's germline CDR1 is SGDLS and CDR2 YYNGEE. This CDR3 spans 16 amino acids. CDR3 amino acids: CASSVVGGSISGELFF. CDR3 bases: TGTGCCAGCAGCGTAGTCGGCGGGAGTATCTCGGGGGAGCTGTTTTTT. The whole variable domain, remainder taken from reference TRBV9 and TRBJ2-2, is DSGVTQTPKHLITATGQRVTLRCSPRSGDLSVYWYQQSLDQGLQFLIQYYNGEERAKGNILERFSAQQFPDLHSELNLSSLELGDSALYFCASSVVGGSISGELFFGEGSRLTVL.

This clone turned up a few times. The sample holds other DNA sequences that translate to the same CDR3. J is TRBJ2-5 and V is TRBV18, with 7 bases fitting TRBD1. CDR1 is KGHSH and CDR2 is LQKENI in the germline V gene. The junction had 2 bases not matched to a gene; V was cut back by 3 bases and J by 1 base. The CDR3 loop spans 14 amino acids. CDR3 amino acids: CASSPRTGQETQYF. The CDR3 DNA follows: TGTGCCAGCTCACCCCGGACAGGCCAAGAGACCCAGTACTTC.

This clone has a single count. The rearrangement uses TRBV6-1 and TRBJ1-1; tentatively, D is TRBD1 (5 bases). The V gene lost 6 bases and the J gene lost 0 bases, with 14 bases spanning the gap. There are 15 residues in the CDR3. Germline lookup yields CDR1 MNHNS and CDR2 SASEGT. The DNA for the CDR3 is TGTGCCAGCAGCGGCAGACAGATTATGAACACTGAAGCTTTCTTT. This sequence encodes CASSGRQIMNTEAFF.

J is TRBJ2-3 and V is TRBV7-2, with TRBD2 identical over 7 bases. This CDR3 region has 16 residues. Germline V gene lookup returns CDR1 SGHTA and CDR2 FQGNSA. The V segment lost 1 base and the J segment 0 bases; nucleotides outside the gene matches: 4. CDR3 amino acids: CASSLGVLASTDTQYF. CDR3 nucleotides: TGTGCCAGCAGCTTAGGAGTACTAGCGAGCACAGATACGCAGTATTTT. The whole variable domain, filled in from reference TRBV7-2 and TRBJ2-3, reads GAGVSQSPSNKVTEKGKDVELRCDPISGHTALYWYRQSLGQGLEFLIYFQGNSAPDKSGLPSDRFSAERTGGSVSTLTIQRTQQEDSAVYLCASSLGVLASTDTQYFGPGTRLTVL.

The V and J genes are TRBV29-1 and TRBJ1-2; 7 bases map to TRBD1. J lost 3 bases, V lost 5 bases, and 12 bases had no gene match. Germline assignment: CDR1 SQVTM and CDR2 ANQGSEA. This CDR3 spans 15 amino acids. The CDR3 here is CSVSEPRQGYYGYTF. DNA for the CDR3: TGCAGCGTTTCCGAACCGAGACAGGGCTACTATGGCTACACCTTC.